The clone carrying this T cell receptor (beta chain) was detected a few times. Its antigen is not identified. The V end was cut by 4 bases, the J end by 4 bases, with 15 bases between. The CDR3 runs to 15 residues. The sample comes from a study of blood T cells in healthy people across ages. The overall study: When template switching was applied, about one barcoded beta molecule was captured per two T cells.

Broader study findings: It was the long-lived donors that had more naive CD4+ cells and higher diversity than aged donors.

A second roughly 6 to 12 cycle PCR used barcoded and J-beta primers. Through a template-switch adaptor with 12 random nucleotides, each cDNA molecule received a tag. TCRdb reanalysed the 5' RACE reads using MiXCR and keeps one entry per CDR3 protein. In the table there are around 500,000 distinct CDR3 sequences, around 48% of which are singletons. Each of the donors had about 9.9 milliliters of peripheral blood drawn into EDTA-treated Vacutainer tubes. The clonotype was recovered from a man at least 80 years old in good health. The specimen sequenced was blood. The V call is TRBV12-3 or TRBV12-4, the J call TRBJ2-3; tentatively, D is TRBD1 (6 bases). This CDR3 reads CASSWAKGGPDTQYF. Here the CDR3 DNA reads TGTGCCAGCAGTTGGGCGAAAGGGGGTCCAGATACGCAGTATTTT.